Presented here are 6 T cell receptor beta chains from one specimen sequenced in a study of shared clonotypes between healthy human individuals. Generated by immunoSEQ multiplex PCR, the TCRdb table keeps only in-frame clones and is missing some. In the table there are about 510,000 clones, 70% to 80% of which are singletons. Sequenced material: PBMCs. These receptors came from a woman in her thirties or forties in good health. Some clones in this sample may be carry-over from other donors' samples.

CDR3 DNA sequence: TGTGCCAGCAGACCCGACACTAGCGCCTTTTACGAGCAGTACTTC. Translation gives CASRPDTSAFYEQYF. V usage is TRBV6-1 and J usage is TRBJ2-7, with 7 bases aligning to TRBD2. CDR1 and CDR2 (germline): MNHNS, SASEGT. This CDR3 region has 15 residues. V was pared by 6 bases and J by 4 bases, with 12 bases of the junction left unmatched.

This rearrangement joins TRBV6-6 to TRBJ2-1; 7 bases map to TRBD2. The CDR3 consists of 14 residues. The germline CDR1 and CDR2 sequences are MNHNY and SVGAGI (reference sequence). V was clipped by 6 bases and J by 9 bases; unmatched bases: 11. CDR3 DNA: TGTGCCAGCAGATTGAGCGGGGTCGAAACTGAGCAGTTCTTC. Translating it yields CASRLSGVETEQFF.

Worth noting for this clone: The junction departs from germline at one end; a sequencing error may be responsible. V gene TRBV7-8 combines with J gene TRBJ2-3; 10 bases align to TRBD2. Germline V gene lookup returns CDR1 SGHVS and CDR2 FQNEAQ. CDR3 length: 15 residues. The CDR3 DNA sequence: TGTGCCAGCAGCCTAGCGGGAGCCTACACAGATACGCAGTATTTT. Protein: CASSLAGAYTDTQYF.

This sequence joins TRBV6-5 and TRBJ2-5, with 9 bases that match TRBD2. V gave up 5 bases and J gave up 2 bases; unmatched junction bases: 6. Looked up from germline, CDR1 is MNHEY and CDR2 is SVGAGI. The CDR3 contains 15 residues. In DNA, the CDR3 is TGTGCCAGCAGTAGTAGCGGGAGCGTACAAGAGACCCAGTACTTC. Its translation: CASSSSGSVQETQYF.

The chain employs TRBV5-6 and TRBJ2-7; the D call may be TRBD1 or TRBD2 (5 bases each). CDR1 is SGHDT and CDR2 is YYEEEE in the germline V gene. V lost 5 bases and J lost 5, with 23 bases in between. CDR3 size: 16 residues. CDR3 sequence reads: CASSAPGALTFDEQYF. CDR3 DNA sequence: TGTGCCAGCAGTGCGCCCGGGGCCCTCACTTTTGACGAGCAGTACTTC.

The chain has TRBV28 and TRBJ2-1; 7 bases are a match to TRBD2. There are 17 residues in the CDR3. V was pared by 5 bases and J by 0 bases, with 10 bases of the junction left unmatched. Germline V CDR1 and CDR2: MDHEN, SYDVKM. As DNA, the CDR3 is TGTGCCAGCAGTCTGGACACCAGCGGGGTCTCCTACAATGAGCAGTTCTTC. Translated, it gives CASSLDTSGVSYNEQFF.